Below are 23 T cell receptor beta chains sequenced from a single sample in a study of blood T cell repertoires in COVID-19. Data came from immunoSEQ multiplex PCR; TCRdb stores just in-frame clones and leaves some out. The table has around 250,000 clones, 90% to 95% seen once; the top ten hold more than 1%. Sequencing used PBMCs or T cells enriched from blood (not recorded which). The receptor set was obtained from a human donor in a cohort exposed to, infected with or recovered from COVID-19 (not recorded which). The donor label of this sample is uncertain.

CDR3: CASSVGLSNQPQHF. The CDR3 coding sequence is TGTGCCAGCAGCGTGGGGCTGAGCAATCAGCCCCAGCATTTT. The rearrangement uses TRBV6-2 or TRBV6-3 and TRBJ1-5, with D possibly matching TRBD1 (5 bases). The CDR3 is 14 residues long. Looked up from germline, CDR1 is MNHEY and CDR2 is SVGEGT. The V end lost 6 bases, the J end lost 1 base, and 10 bases lay between the germline ends.

This clone appeared a single time. The chain is built from TRBV9 and TRBJ1-1; D is ambiguous. Germline values: CDR1 SGDLS, CDR2 YYNGEE. The CDR3 consists of 13 residues. The germline V and J ends were trimmed by 6 bases and 8 bases, with 17 bases remaining between them. The CDR3 protein is CASTKYDGGEAFF. The CDR3 coding sequence is TGTGCCAGCACCAAGTATGACGGAGGGGAAGCTTTCTTT.

The V gene is TRBV30, the J gene TRBJ2-7; no clear D gene. Germline CDR1 and CDR2: GTSNPN and SVGIG (reference sequence). CDR3 length equals 13 residues. The V end was cut by 0 bases, the J end by 1 base, with 7 bases between. CDR3 amino acids: CAWSVGVSYEQYF. DNA for the CDR3: TGTGCCTGGAGTGTCGGTGTTTCCTACGAGCAGTACTTC.

The chain employs TRBV3-1 (or the pseudogene TRBV3-2) and TRBJ2-6; D is uncertain. The CDR3 has 16 residues. The V end was cut by 1 base, the J end by 4 bases, with 11 bases between. CDR1 LGHDT and CDR2 YNNKEL come from the germline V gene (reference sequence). The DNA for the CDR3 is TGTGCCAGCAGCCAAGTTCTGACTTCGGGGGCCAACGTCCTGACTTTC. Translating it yields CASSQVLTSGANVLTF.

The J gene is TRBJ2-7, the V gene TRBV7-2; the match to TRBD1 covers 8 bases. This CDR3 has 15 residues. J lost 5 bases, V lost 5 bases, and 11 bases had no gene match. The germline V gene has CDR1 SGHTA and CDR2 FQGNSA. Here the CDR3 reads CASSPGQGPLHEQYF. CDR3 in DNA: TGTGCCAGCAGCCCCGGACAGGGCCCCCTCCACGAGCAGTACTTC.

This chain uses TRBV7-3 with TRBJ1-2; no firm D call. The CDR3 is 16 amino acids. V shed 0 bases and J shed 4 bases, with 15 bases lying between them. Germline V gene sequence: CDR1 SGHTA, CDR2 FQGTGA. The CDR3 sequence: CASSLTGSPGTYGYTF. The DNA for the CDR3 is TGTGCCAGCAGCTTAACGGGTTCTCCAGGAACCTATGGCTACACCTTC.

This chain uses TRBV20-1 with TRBJ1-5; D call uncertain. Germline V lookup: CDR1 DFQATT, CDR2 SNEGSKA (reference sequence). Trimming left V 3 bases short and J 1 base short, with 10 bases between. The CDR3 consists of 14 residues. The CDR3 DNA reads as TGCAGTGCTAGTCGGAGCGGGAGCAATCAGCCCCAGCATTTT. It yields the protein CSASRSGSNQPQHF.

CDR3 region: CASSQRGPEAFF. Here the CDR3 DNA reads TGTGCCAGCAGCCAAAGAGGCCCTGAAGCTTTCTTT. V gene TRBV3-1 (or the pseudogene TRBV3-2) combines with J gene TRBJ1-1; no definite D call. The CDR3 loop spans 12 amino acids. Between the trimmed V and J ends, which lost 2 bases and 6 bases, there was a span of 7 bases. The germline V gene encodes CDR1 LGHDT and CDR2 YNNKEL (reference sequence).

This rearrangement joins TRBV29-1 to TRBJ1-2, with 9 bases identical to TRBD1. The germline V gene has CDR1 SQVTM and CDR2 ANQGSEA. This CDR3 region has 13 residues. With 4 bases clipped from V and 0 bases from J, the junction kept 0 bases outside the gene matches. The CDR3 DNA follows: TGCAGCGTTGGGACAGGGGCTAACTATGGCTACACCTTC. Amino acids: CSVGTGANYGYTF.

The chain recombines TRBV6-5 with TRBJ1-1; the D gene is possibly TRBD1 (6 bases). Germline-derived CDR1 and CDR2 are MNHEY and SVGAGI. V was shortened by 4 bases and J by 5 bases, with 17 bases between the two germline ends. The CDR3 loop spans 15 amino acids. The DNA of the CDR3 is TGTGCCAGCAGTTCCTCCCGGACAGCCGGTACTGAAGCTTTCTTT. Amino acids: CASSSSRTAGTEAFF.

This chain joins TRBV19 and TRBJ1-4; D may be TRBD1 (6 bases). Germline V lookup: CDR1 LNHDA, CDR2 SQIVND (reference sequence). Trimming left V 10 bases short and J 13 bases short, with 13 bases between. The CDR3 is 10 residues long. Here the CDR3 reads CATLGQRLFF. DNA of the CDR3: TGTGCCACCCTAGGACAGAGACTGTTTTTT.

The rearrangement links TRBV7-8 to TRBJ1-6; D unresolved. The CDR3 has 18 residues. Germline CDR1 SGHVS, CDR2 FQNEAQ. The germline V and J ends were trimmed by 0 bases and 8 bases, with 20 bases remaining between them. The chain's CDR3 is CASSLARVVRQGYSPLHF. DNA for the CDR3: TGTGCCAGCAGCTTAGCGCGGGTAGTTCGACAAGGGTATTCACCCCTCCACTTT.

The chain has TRBV19 and TRBJ1-1; D unresolved. Trimming cost V 3 bases and J 5 bases, with 10 bases left between them. The germline V gene has CDR1 LNHDA and CDR2 SQIVND (reference sequence). CDR3 size: 13 residues. DNA of the CDR3: TGTGCCAGTAGTATTCAGCCGGAGACTGAAGCTTTCTTT. This gives the protein CASSIQPETEAFF.

J is TRBJ1-3 and V is TRBV5-1; D unresolved. Trimming cost V 0 bases and J 1 base, with 11 bases left between them. The germline CDR1 and CDR2 sequences are SGHRS and YFSETQ. This CDR3 is 16 amino acids long. CDR3 sequence reads: CASSLGAGRSGNTIYF. In DNA form, the CDR3 reads TGCGCCAGCAGCTTGGGGGCCGGCCGATCTGGAAACACCATATATTTT.

The chain employs TRBV30 and TRBJ1-5, with D uncertain. Germline CDR1 and CDR2: GTSNPN and SVGIG (reference sequence). The CDR3 has 16 residues. The V end lost 0 bases, the J end lost 3 bases, and 15 bases lay between the germline ends. The CDR3 DNA is TGTGCCTGGAGTGTAGGCCCTGGGAGGGTCAATCAGCCCCAGCATTTT. Protein: CAWSVGPGRVNQPQHF. Using reference TRBV30 and TRBJ1-5 for the parts outside the CDR3, the full variable domain is SQTIHQWPATLVQPVGSPLSLECTVEGTSNPNLYWYRQAAGRGLQLLFYSVGIGQISSEVPQNLSASRPQDRQFILSSKKLLLSDSGFYLCAWSVGPGRVNQPQHFGDGTRLSIL.

The V and J genes are TRBV21-1 and TRBJ2-5; the table's D call of TRBD2 was not tested on the DNA. TRBV21-1 is an annotated pseudogene. The length of the CDR3 is 13 residues. This chain's CDR3 is CASSPRGQETQYF. The CDR3 DNA is TGTGCCAGCAGCCCCCGGGGACAAGAGACCCAGTACTTC.

The chain employs TRBV6-1 and TRBJ1-1; no firm D call. The CDR3 has 15 residues. Trimming took off 3 bases at V and 3 bases at J, with 14 bases between the two ends. Germline CDR1 is MNHNS and CDR2 is SASEGT. CDR3 bases: TGTGCCAGCAGTGACCGGGCGGGTAGGTACACTGAAGCTTTCTTT. Residues: CASSDRAGRYTEAFF.

The chain joins TRBV15 to TRBJ2-7, with TRBD2 identical over 8 bases. Germline loops: CDR1 LNHNV, CDR2 YYDKDF (reference sequence). After removal of 0 bases from V and 12 bases from J, the junction contained 10 bases not matched to a gene. CDR3 length: 14 residues. The CDR3 DNA reads as TGTGCCACCAGCAGAGATACAAGGACTAGCTCCGGGTACTTC. It translates to CATSRDTRTSSGYF.

The chain carries TRBV18 and TRBJ1-2; the D is unclear. V lost 6 bases, J lost 1 base, and 6 bases lay in between. CDR3 length: 12 amino acids. The germline gives CDR1 KGHSH, CDR2 LQKENI. CDR3 sequence (DNA): TGTGCCAGCTCCCACAGTAACTATGGCTACACCTTC. Translating it yields CASSHSNYGYTF.

The V and J genes are TRBV27 and TRBJ1-2; TRBD1 aligns across 7 bases. The CDR3 runs to 14 residues. The V and J ends lost 7 bases and 4 bases, in that order; junction bases with no gene match: 9. CDR1 and CDR2 (germline): MNHEY, SMNVEV (reference sequence). The CDR3 DNA reads as TGTGCCAGCAAGTCCGCCGGGACAGCCTATGGCTACACCTTC. It yields the protein CASKSAGTAYGYTF.

The CDR3 sequence is CAWISGGYTDTQYF. The CDR3 DNA follows: TGTGCCTGGATTAGCGGGGGGTACACAGATACGCAGTATTTT. This chain links TRBV30 with TRBJ2-3, with TRBD2 matching over 10 bases. The germline V gene has CDR1 GTSNPN and CDR2 SVGIG (reference sequence). The V and J ends lost 4 bases and 2 bases, in that order; junction bases with no gene match: 3. The CDR3 runs 14 residues.

V is TRBV11-3 and J is TRBJ1-1; a possible D gene is TRBD1 (5 bases). The CDR3 is 13 amino acids. The germline gives CDR1 SGHNT, CDR2 YENEEA. V lost 4 bases and J 4 bases, leaving 10 bases between the germline ends. CDR3 DNA: TGTGCCAGCAGCTATAATACAGGCACTGAAGCTTTCTTT. Protein: CASSYNTGTEAFF.

This clone was recorded once. This chain links TRBV7-2 with TRBJ1-3; no firm D call. The germline gives CDR1 SGHTA, CDR2 FQGNSA. The CDR3 is 15 amino acids. V was shortened by 0 bases and J by 0 bases, with 6 bases between the two germline ends. DNA of the CDR3: TGTGCCAGCAGCTTAGCTGGACTCTCTGGAAACACCATATATTTT. It yields the protein CASSLAGLSGNTIYF.